This note documents a single T cell receptor (beta chain) sequence. This entry is derived from a study of T cell changes during pregnancy in multiple sclerosis. Repertoires were generated with immunoSEQ multiplex PCR, while TCRdb's copy carries only in-frame clones and drops some. There are tens of thousands of clones in the sample; almost 95% occur only once, and around 0.73% lies in the top ten. CDR1 and CDR2 from the germline V gene are MNHEY and SMNVEV (reference sequence). With 2 bases clipped from V and 4 bases from J, the junction kept 2 bases outside the gene matches. CDR3 length: 14 amino acids.

The receptor comes from a female donor with multiple sclerosis, enrolled in a pregnancy study. The chain couples TRBV27 to TRBJ2-3; 8 nucleotides line up with TRBD2. The material sequenced was CD4+ T cells from peripheral blood mononuclear cells, taken in the third trimester of pregnancy. DNA of the CDR3: TGTGCCAGCAGTTTAACGGGACTAGCAGATACGCAGTATTTT. This translates into CASSLTGLADTQYF.